These 11 T cell receptor beta chains originate from one sample sequenced in a study of T cell changes during pregnancy in multiple sclerosis. Assay used: immunoSEQ multiplex PCR; TCRdb lists only in-frame clones, some missing. This sample has tens of thousands of clones, with about 91% found just once. This material consisted of peripheral blood, taken before pregnancy. These receptors originate from a female donor with multiple sclerosis, enrolled in a pregnancy study.

The chain combines TRBV13 with TRBJ2-7, with TRBD2 matching over 10 bases. The V gene end was trimmed by 5 bases and the J gene end by 2 bases; junction bases not matched to a gene: 9. The germline V gene has CDR1 PRHDT and CDR2 FYEKMQ (reference sequence). This CDR3 region has 16 residues. CDR3 protein: CASSPYRTSGPYEQYF. CDR3 sequence (DNA): TGTGCCAGCAGCCCCTACCGGACTAGCGGACCCTACGAGCAGTACTTC.

CDR3 region: CASSETSGGRKDTQYF. The CDR3 nucleotides read TGTGCCAGCAGCGAGACTAGCGGGGGGCGGAAAGATACGCAGTATTTT. The genes are TRBV5-4 and TRBJ2-3; TRBD2 agrees at 13 bases. V lost 4 bases to trimming and J lost 5 bases; unmatched junction nucleotides: 7. The CDR3 contains 16 residues. Germline CDR1 SGHNT, CDR2 YYREEE (reference sequence). Based on the CDR3 plus reference TRBV5-4 and TRBJ2-3, the full variable domain is ETGVTQSPTHLIKTRGQQVTLRCSSQSGHNTVSWYQQALGQGPQFIFQYYREEENGRGNFPPRFSGLQFPNYSSELNVNALELDDSALYLCASSETSGGRKDTQYFGPGTRLTVL.

The rearrangement links TRBV5-5 to TRBJ1-1; 9 nucleotides agree with TRBD1. Trimming removed 4 bases from V and 6 bases from J; junction bases left unmatched: 10. CDR3 length: 15 residues. Germline CDR1 SGHKS, CDR2 YYEKEE (reference sequence). CDR3 DNA sequence: TGTGCCAGCAGCGGAATGGGACAGGGTAATGCTGAAGCTTTCTTT. This gives the protein CASSGMGQGNAEAFF.

V and J are TRBV7-8 and TRBJ2-2, with D hard to call. CDR1 is SGHVS and CDR2 is FQNEAQ in the germline V gene. This CDR3 region has 13 residues. V dropped 2 bases and J dropped 7 bases, with 8 bases sitting between them. In DNA, the CDR3 is TGTGCCAGCAGCTTAATGCCGGGCGGGGAGCTGTTTTTT. It yields the protein CASSLMPGGELFF.

The chain carries TRBV11-2 and TRBJ2-5; a weak D match, TRBD2 (6 bases). Germline CDR1 SGHAT, CDR2 FQNNGV. The CDR3 covers 17 residues. V lost 5 bases to trimming and J lost 1 base, with 20 bases between them. CDR3 amino acids: CASSRGTAETFQETQYF. In DNA form, the CDR3 reads TGTGCCAGCAGCCGGGGGACCGCTGAAACCTTCCAAGAGACCCAGTACTTC.

The V call is TRBV15, the J call TRBJ2-3; 7 positions agree with TRBD2. CDR1 is LNHNV and CDR2 is YYDKDF in the germline V gene (reference sequence). Trimming removed 0 bases from V and 1 base from J; junction bases left unmatched: 4. The CDR3 runs 16 residues. CDR3: CATSRDPSGGTDTQYF. CDR3 DNA sequence: TGTGCCACCAGCAGAGATCCTAGCGGTGGCACAGATACGCAGTATTTT.

The chain employs TRBV7-9 and TRBJ2-3; 12 nucleotides align to TRBD2. Germline loops: CDR1 SEHNR, CDR2 FQNEAQ (reference sequence). CDR3 size: 15 residues. After removal of 6 bases from V and 7 bases from J, the junction contained 8 bases not matched to a gene. The CDR3 protein is CASSPEGLAGNTQYF. The CDR3 DNA sequence: TGTGCCAGCAGTCCAGAGGGACTAGCGGGTAATACGCAGTATTTT.

The DNA of the CDR3 is TGTGCCAGCTCACCAGTCGCCGACAGGGCCTACGAGCAGTACTTC. It yields the protein CASSPVADRAYEQYF. The chain links TRBV18 to TRBJ2-7; 7 nucleotides align to TRBD1. The germline gives CDR1 KGHSH, CDR2 LQKENI. J lost 2 bases, V lost 2 bases, and 6 bases had no gene match. The CDR3 extends over 15 amino acids.

J is TRBJ2-2 and V is TRBV19; 7 bases agree with TRBD2. The CDR3 runs 12 residues. Germline-derived CDR1 and CDR2 are LNHDA and SQIVND (reference sequence). V trimming: 4 bases; J trimming: 12 bases; junction bases outside the gene matches: 5. CDR3 nucleotides: TGTGCCAGTAGTACTCAGGGACTACAGCTGTTTTTT. This sequence encodes CASSTQGLQLFF.

The chain joins TRBV9 to TRBJ1-6; D is perhaps TRBD1 (6 bases). CDR1 and CDR2 from the germline V gene are SGDLS and YYNGEE. The CDR3 length is 14 residues. Trimming took 0 bases from V and 10 from J, leaving 11 bases between them. The CDR3 nucleotides read TGTGCCAGCAGCGTAGCCCAGGGGATATCACCCCTCCACTTT. As protein: CASSVAQGISPLHF.

Written as DNA, the CDR3 is TGCAGCGTTGAAGAGGGCATGAACACTGAAGCTTTCTTT. It is translated as CSVEEGMNTEAFF. The V gene is TRBV29-1, the J gene TRBJ1-1; D is unresolved. In germline, CDR1 is SQVTM, CDR2 ANQGSEA. CDR3 length equals 13 residues. Deletions cut 0 bases from V and 0 bases from J, with 5 bases between.